The 29 T cell receptor beta chains below were found in one sample sequenced in a study of CD8+ T cells in alopecia areata. Treatment described: oral pan-JAK inhibitor, 5-10 mg twice daily. Sequencing used cDNA as its template, made by extracting RNA and reverse transcribing it. Sequencing used immunoSEQ multiplex PCR; TCRdb keeps in-frame clones, though not all of them. The sample has about 180,000 clones; 40% to 65% are singletons. Material: CD8+ T cells sorted from blood, obtained around week 53, from a patient treated with tofacitinib. These receptors came from a human donor with alopecia areata.

The J gene is TRBJ2-5, the V gene TRBV7-2; 7 bases are a match to TRBD2. V trimming: 7 bases; J trimming: 3 bases; junction bases outside the gene matches: 14. Germline V gives CDR1 SGHTA, CDR2 FQGNSA. The CDR3 length is 16 residues. CDR3 nucleotides: TGTGCCAGCACCCCTACTTGGGGACTACTTGAAGAGACCCAGTACTTC. The encoded protein is CASTPTWGLLEETQYF.

This chain uses TRBV15 with TRBJ2-2; no clear D. Germline assignment: CDR1 LNHNV and CDR2 YYDKDF (reference sequence). The CDR3 runs 15 residues. V lost 5 bases and J lost 0, with 10 bases in between. The CDR3 DNA is TGTGCCACCAGCGCCCTCGACGCGAACACCGGGGAGCTGTTTTTT. Protein sequence: CATSALDANTGELFF.

This chain connects TRBV5-4 to TRBJ1-2; D call uncertain. The CDR3 covers 13 residues. V was cut by 1 base and J by 6 bases, with 10 bases left in between. Germline CDR1 is SGHNT and CDR2 is YYREEE (reference sequence). The CDR3 DNA reads as TGTGCCAGCAGCTTGTTGGTGATCGATGGCTACACCTTC. Its protein is CASSLLVIDGYTF.

This sequence joins TRBV25-1 and TRBJ1-4, with TRBD1 as a possible D gene (6 bases). The CDR3 is 15 amino acids. Between the trimmed V and J ends, which lost 5 bases and 5 bases, there was a span of 15 bases. The V gene's germline CDR1 is MGHDK and CDR2 SYGVNS. The CDR3 is CASSRTGPFNEKLFF. In DNA form, the CDR3 reads TGTGCCAGCAGTCGAACAGGGCCCTTCAATGAAAAACTGTTTTTT.

This sequence joins TRBV5-4 and TRBJ2-7; D not resolved. CDR1 SGHNT and CDR2 YYREEE come from the germline V gene (reference sequence). The V and J ends lost 0 bases and 2 bases respectively, with 6 bases between them. CDR3 length: 13 residues. The CDR3 sequence is CASSLDSAYEQYF. CDR3 in DNA: TGTGCCAGCAGCTTGGACTCCGCCTACGAGCAGTACTTC. The whole variable domain, remainder taken from reference TRBV5-4 and TRBJ2-7, is ETGVTQSPTHLIKTRGQQVTLRCSSQSGHNTVSWYQQALGQGPQFIFQYYREEENGRGNFPPRFSGLQFPNYSSELNVNALELDDSALYLCASSLDSAYEQYFGPGTRLTVT.

This rearrangement joins TRBV7-9 to TRBJ2-7; D might be TRBD1 (6 bases). The CDR3 length is 13 residues. V was cut by 8 bases and J by 0 bases, with 11 bases left in between. Germline CDR1 is SEHNR and CDR2 is FQNEAQ (reference sequence). The CDR3 spells CASWTDISYEQYF. CDR3 nucleotides: TGTGCCAGCTGGACAGACATCTCCTACGAGCAGTACTTC.

This chain links TRBV9 with TRBJ2-5; 13 bases fit TRBD2. CDR3 length equals 16 residues. From germline, CDR1 is SGDLS and CDR2 YYNGEE. V trimming: 3 bases; J trimming: 5 bases; junction bases outside the gene matches: 7. The CDR3 protein is CASSAGLAGAPETQYF. The CDR3 DNA reads TGTGCCAGCAGCGCCGGACTAGCGGGGGCGCCGGAGACCCAGTACTTC.

The chain recombines TRBV7-9 with TRBJ2-3; no definite D call. Germline V lookup: CDR1 SEHNR, CDR2 FQNEAQ (reference sequence). The V and J ends lost 3 bases and 2 bases respectively, with 3 bases between them. CDR3 length: 12 residues. The DNA for the CDR3 is TGTGCCAGCAGCTTTGACACAGATACGCAGTATTTT. Its protein product is CASSFDTDTQYF.

The V call is TRBV5-4, the J call TRBJ2-5; D unclear. Germline lookup yields CDR1 SGHNT and CDR2 YYREEE (reference sequence). V lost 0 bases to trimming and J lost 3 bases, with 6 bases between them. The CDR3 extends over 13 amino acids. The CDR3 sequence is CASSLEPEETQYF. The CDR3 DNA is TGTGCCAGCAGCTTGGAACCCGAAGAGACCCAGTACTTC. Combining the CDR3 with reference TRBV5-4 and TRBJ2-5 gives the whole variable domain ETGVTQSPTHLIKTRGQQVTLRCSSQSGHNTVSWYQQALGQGPQFIFQYYREEENGRGNFPPRFSGLQFPNYSSELNVNALELDDSALYLCASSLEPEETQYFGPGTRLLVL.

This clone was seen only a few times. J is TRBJ2-5 and V is TRBV2; perhaps TRBD2 as D (5 bases). V was trimmed by 6 bases and J by 0 bases, leaving 8 bases between them. This CDR3 has 13 amino acids. Per the germline V gene, CDR1 is SNHLY and CDR2 is FYNNEI. This chain's CDR3 is CASSPGYQETQYF. The CDR3 region has the DNA TGTGCCAGCAGCCCGGGATACCAAGAGACCCAGTACTTC.

J is TRBJ2-7 and V is TRBV4-1; D remains unclear. The V gene lost 2 bases and the J gene lost 6 bases, with 8 bases spanning the gap. The CDR3 is 12 amino acids. Germline CDR1 is MGHRA and CDR2 is YSYEKL. The CDR3 here is CASSQLTGEQYF. The CDR3 DNA follows: TGCGCCAGCAGCCAACTCACGGGCGAGCAGTACTTC.

This clone was seen only a few times. The chain links TRBV29-1 to TRBJ2-5; maybe TRBD1 (6 bases). The CDR3 has 11 residues. The ends were cut back, 7 bases at V and 4 bases at J, with 10 bases in the middle. Germline-derived CDR1 and CDR2 are SQVTM and ANQGSEA. CDR3: CSGRTAETQYF. CDR3 DNA sequence: TGCAGCGGCAGGACAGCAGAGACCCAGTACTTC.

This clone has a single count. This sequence joins TRBV4-1 and TRBJ1-1; D might be TRBD1 (5 bases). V was shortened by 1 base and J by 4 bases, with 13 bases between the two germline ends. Germline V gene data show CDR1 as MGHRA and CDR2 as YSYEKL. The CDR3 is 15 residues long. The CDR3 coding sequence is TGCGCCAGCAGCCAAGTGTCAGGGATGGGCACTGAAGCTTTCTTT. The encoded protein is CASSQVSGMGTEAFF.

V usage is TRBV29-1 and J usage is TRBJ1-2; a weak D match, TRBD1 (5 bases). This CDR3 is built from 17 residues. The germline gives CDR1 SQVTM, CDR2 ANQGSEA. Trimming cost V 4 bases and J 8 bases, with 29 bases left between them. The CDR3 sequence: CSVGASYSEEGRGGYTF. CDR3 bases: TGCAGCGTTGGGGCGAGTTACAGCGAGGAGGGAAGGGGCGGCTACACCTTC. Full variable domain (outside the CDR3, taken from reference TRBV29-1 and TRBJ1-2): SAVISQKPSRDICQRGTSLTIQCQVDSQVTMMFWYRQQPGQSLTLIATANQGSEATYESGFVIDKFPISRPNLTFSTLTVSNMSPEDSSIYLCSVGASYSEEGRGGYTFGSGTRLTVV.

As regards this clone: Distinct nucleotide sequences in the sample also encode this CDR3. The rearrangement joins TRBV29-1 to TRBJ1-2, with D tentatively TRBD1 (6 bases). Germline V CDR1 and CDR2: SQVTM, ANQGSEA. V lost 4 bases, J lost 4 bases, and 10 bases lay in between. This CDR3 region has 12 residues. The CDR3 spells CSVGTGTYGYTF. CDR3 sequence (DNA): TGCAGCGTTGGAACAGGGACCTATGGCTACACCTTC.

This clone showed up just a few times. At one boundary the junction diverges from the germline segment, which might be a read error. The chain links TRBV13 to TRBJ1-5; 8 nucleotides match TRBD1. There are 18 residues in the CDR3. The germline V gene has CDR1 PRHDT and CDR2 FYEKMQ (reference sequence). The CDR3 DNA sequence: TGTGCCAGCAGCCTAGGTGGACAGGGTGCCTGGAACAATCAGCCCCAGCATTTT. Residues: CASSLGGQGAWNNQPQHF.

This rearrangement joins TRBV18 to TRBJ1-1, with TRBD1 matching over 9 bases. The CDR3 length is 13 residues. J was trimmed by 4 bases and V by 8 bases; bases with no gene match: 5. The germline V gene has CDR1 KGHSH and CDR2 LQKENI. The CDR3 reads CASLGQGITEAFF. The CDR3, as DNA: TGTGCCAGCCTTGGACAGGGGATCACTGAAGCTTTCTTT.

The chain joins TRBV29-1 to TRBJ1-3, with TRBD1 identical over 8 bases. CDR1 SQVTM and CDR2 ANQGSEA come from the germline V gene. Germline trimming cut 0 bases from V and 2 bases from J; bases unmatched to any gene: 6. The CDR3 runs to 16 residues. This chain's CDR3 is CSVEDYRGSTGNTIYF. CDR3 coding DNA: TGCAGCGTTGAAGATTACAGGGGGTCGACTGGAAACACCATATATTTT.

V usage is TRBV7-9 and J usage is TRBJ1-2; 7 bases fit TRBD1. The CDR3 contains 15 residues. The germline V gene has CDR1 SEHNR and CDR2 FQNEAQ (reference sequence). Germline trimming cut 2 bases from V and 6 bases from J; bases unmatched to any gene: 9. The CDR3 here is CASSLSADREDGYTF. For the CDR3, the DNA is TGTGCCAGCAGCTTATCGGCCGACAGGGAAGATGGCTACACCTTC.

V is TRBV13 and J is TRBJ2-7; 10 nucleotides line up with TRBD2. The V segment lost 4 bases and the J segment 4 bases; nucleotides outside the gene matches: 4. This CDR3 region has 14 residues. From germline, CDR1 is PRHDT and CDR2 FYEKMQ (reference sequence). Here the CDR3 DNA reads TGTGCCAGCAGCTCCGGGACTAGCGTATACGAGCAGTACTTC. Amino acid sequence: CASSSGTSVYEQYF.

V usage is TRBV10-3 and J usage is TRBJ2-3, with 9 positions matching TRBD2. This CDR3 comprises 19 residues. Per germline, CDR1 ENHRY and CDR2 SYGVKD. The trim removed 3 bases at V and 2 bases at J, leaving 15 bases unmatched. In DNA form, the CDR3 reads TGTGCCATCAGTGACCCGAACGACCTTAGCGGGGGAGACACAGATACGCAGTATTTT. Encoded protein: CAISDPNDLSGGDTDTQYF.

V is TRBV6-5 and J is TRBJ2-3; D call uncertain. CDR3 size: 15 residues. Trimming pared 5 bases from V and 3 bases from J, leaving 15 bases between. Germline CDR1 and CDR2: MNHEY and SVGAGI. CDR3 protein: CASSPISGVTDTQYF. CDR3 in DNA: TGTGCCAGCAGTCCCATAAGTGGGGTGACAGATACGCAGTATTTT.

This clone was recorded a few times. The sample contains more than one DNA sequence encoding this CDR3. The chain couples TRBV27 to TRBJ1-1, with D possibly TRBD1 on 5 matching bases. Trimming cost V 2 bases and J 1 base, with 5 bases left between them. The CDR3 consists of 13 residues. CDR1 and CDR2 (germline): MNHEY, SMNVEV (reference sequence). The CDR3 spells CASSLQGNTEAFF. CDR3 bases: TGTGCCAGCAGTTTACAGGGGAACACTGAAGCTTTCTTT.

The chain links TRBV25-1 to TRBJ2-7; D is uncertain. The CDR3 extends over 13 amino acids. Trimming pared 2 bases from V and 0 bases from J, leaving 5 bases between. Germline-derived CDR1 and CDR2 are MGHDK and SYGVNS. The CDR3 region is CASSEPSSYEQYF. CDR3 sequence (DNA): TGTGCCAGCAGTGAACCCAGCTCCTACGAGCAGTACTTC.

The CDR3 DNA reads TGTGCCAGCAGCGTAGCGCCGGGGGAGGTGGGAGAGACCCAGTACTTC. It yields the protein CASSVAPGEVGETQYF. The chain uses TRBV9 and TRBJ2-5; D may be TRBD2 (6 bases). Germline V CDR1 and CDR2: SGDLS, YYNGEE. There are 16 residues in the CDR3. V was shortened by 0 bases and J by 4 bases, with 16 bases between the two germline ends.

The chain joins TRBV11-2 to TRBJ2-5; 8 positions match TRBD1. Germline V gene sequence: CDR1 SGHAT, CDR2 FQNNGV. This CDR3 has 14 residues. V dropped 5 bases and J dropped 1; count of bases not matched to a gene: 3. The CDR3 DNA sequence: TGTGCCAGCAGCCAAGACAGGGGCCAAGAGACCCAGTACTTC. It is translated as CASSQDRGQETQYF. Based on the CDR3 plus reference TRBV11-2 and TRBJ2-5, the full variable domain is EAGVAQSPRYKIIEKRQSVAFWCNPISGHATLYWYQQILGQGPKLLIQFQNNGVVDDSQLPKDRFSAERLKGVDSTLKIQPAKLEDSAVYLCASSQDRGQETQYFGPGTRLLVL.

V and J are TRBV4-3 and TRBJ1-1; a possible D gene is TRBD1 (6 bases). In germline, CDR1 is LGHNA, CDR2 YSLEER. V was shortened by 1 base and J by 4 bases, with 16 bases between the two germline ends. This CDR3 contains 16 residues. The CDR3 loop is CASSQGAGVGSTEAFF. The CDR3 nucleotides read TGCGCCAGCAGCCAAGGAGCAGGGGTAGGTAGCACTGAAGCTTTCTTT.

This clone was seen a few times. The chain couples TRBV2 to TRBJ2-7, with TRBD2 as a possible D gene (5 bases). V lost 6 bases and J lost 6, with 15 bases in between. This CDR3 region has 13 residues. The germline V gene has CDR1 SNHLY and CDR2 FYNNEI. The CDR3 spells CASSPDLGGEQYF. The CDR3 DNA is TGTGCCAGCAGCCCGGACCTCGGAGGCGAGCAGTACTTC.

The sample holds one count of this clone. J is TRBJ2-7 and V is TRBV7-9, with TRBD2 identical over 8 bases. V gave up 5 bases and J gave up 2 bases; unmatched junction bases: 8. The CDR3 is 15 amino acids. CDR1 and CDR2 (germline): SEHNR, FQNEAQ (reference sequence). DNA of the CDR3: TGTGCCAGCAGCCCCCGGGGGGGGGTAGCCTACGAGCAGTACTTC. The encoded protein is CASSPRGGVAYEQYF.